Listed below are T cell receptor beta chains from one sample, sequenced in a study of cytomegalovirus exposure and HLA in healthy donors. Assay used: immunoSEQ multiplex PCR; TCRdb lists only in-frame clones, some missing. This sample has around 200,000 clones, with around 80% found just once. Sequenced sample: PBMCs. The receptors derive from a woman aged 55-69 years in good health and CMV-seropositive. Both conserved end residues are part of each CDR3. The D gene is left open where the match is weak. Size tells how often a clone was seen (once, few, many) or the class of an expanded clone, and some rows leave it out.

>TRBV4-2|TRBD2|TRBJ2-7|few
TGTGCCAGCAGCCAAGATTTGGCACTAGCGGGAACCGAGCAGTACTTC
CASSQDLALAGTEQYF
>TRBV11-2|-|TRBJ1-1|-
TGTGCCAGCACCCTCCTGGGGGCAGAAGCTTTCTTT
CASTLLGAEAFF
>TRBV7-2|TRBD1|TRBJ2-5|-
TGTGCCAGCAGCTTATCGGGACAGGGGCGGGAGACCCAGTACTTC
CASSLSGQGRETQYF
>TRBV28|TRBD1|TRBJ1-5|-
TGTGCCAGCAGGGGACCCGGACAGGGGCATCGCAATCAGCCCCAGCATTTT
CASRGPGQGHRNQPQHF
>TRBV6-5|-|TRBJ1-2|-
TGTGCCAGCAGTTACTCTACTGGGCTCTATGGCTACACCTTC
CASSYSTGLYGYTF
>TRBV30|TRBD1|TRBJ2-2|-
TGTGCCTGGAGTCTTGGACAGGGGGCGACCGGGGAGCTGTTTTTT
CAWSLGQGATGELFF
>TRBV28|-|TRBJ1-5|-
TGTGCCAGCAGTGGTGGAGGGACTGCTAGCAATCAGCCCCAGCATTTT
CASSGGGTASNQPQHF
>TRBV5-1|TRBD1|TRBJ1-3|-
TGCGCCAGCAGCGCCGGGACAGGGGTGAATCGTCCCGGGGGAAACACCATATATTTT
CASSAGTGVNRPGGNTIYF
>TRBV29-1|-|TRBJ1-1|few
TGCAGCGCTTGGAGTCTCCCCTGGAGGATGAACACTGAAGCTTTCTTT
CSAWSLPWRMNTEAFF
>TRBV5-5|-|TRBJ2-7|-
TGTGCCAGCAGCTTGGTCGACTTAGCCGTCTACGAGCAGTACTTC
CASSLVDLAVYEQYF
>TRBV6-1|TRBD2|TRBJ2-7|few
TGTGCCAGCAGTGAAGGGGGTAGCGGGAGGGCCCACGAGCAGTACTTC
CASSEGGSGRAHEQYF
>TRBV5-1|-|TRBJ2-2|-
TGCGCCAGCAGCTTGGCCACGAACACCGGGGAGCTGTTTTTT
CASSLATNTGELFF
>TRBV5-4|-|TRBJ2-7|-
TGTGCCAGCAGCTCCGCGGGGACCCTGACCTACGAGCAGTACTTC
CASSSAGTLTYEQYF
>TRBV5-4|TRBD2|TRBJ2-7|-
TGTGCCAGCAGCCAACCGGGACTAGCTTACGAGCAGTACTTC
CASSQPGLAYEQYF
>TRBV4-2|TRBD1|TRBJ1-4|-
TGTGCCAGCAGCCTTGGGACAGGGGGAACTAATGAAAAACTGTTTTTT
CASSLGTGGTNEKLFF
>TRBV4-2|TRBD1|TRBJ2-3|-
TGTGCCAGCAGCCAAGGCGACAGGGTGGCAGATACGCAGTATTTT
CASSQGDRVADTQYF
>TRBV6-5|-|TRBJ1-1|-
TGTGCCAGCTTCGACAGGTTGAACACTGAAGCTTTCTTT
CASFDRLNTEAFF
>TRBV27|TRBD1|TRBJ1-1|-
TGTGCCAGCAGTCTTCACAGGGGCTACAACACTGAAGCTTTCTTT
CASSLHRGYNTEAFF
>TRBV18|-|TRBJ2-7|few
TGTGCCAGCACAGGAGGGACGAGCTCCTACGAGCAGTACTTC
CASTGGTSSYEQYF
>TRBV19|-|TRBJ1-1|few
TGTGCCAGTACCGTGGGGGCGGGCACTGAAGCTTTCTTT
CASTVGAGTEAFF
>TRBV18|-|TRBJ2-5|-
TGTGCCAGCTCACCGTCGGGGGAACGAGAGACCCAGTACTTC
CASSPSGERETQYF
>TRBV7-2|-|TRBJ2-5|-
TGTGCCAGCAGCTTAGACGGTCGCCAAGAGACCCAGTACTTC
CASSLDGRQETQYF
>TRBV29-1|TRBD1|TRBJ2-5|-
TGCAGCGTACGTCAACAGGGGGAGGAGACCCAGTACTTC
CSVRQQGEETQYF
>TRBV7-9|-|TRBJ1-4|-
TGTTCCAGCAGCTTAGTCCAGGCAACTAATGAAAAACTGTTTTTT
CSSSLVQATNEKLFF
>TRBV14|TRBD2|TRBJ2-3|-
TGTGCCAGCAGTCCCTGGGCAGCGGGAGCGTCAGATACGCAGTATTTT
CASSPWAAGASDTQYF
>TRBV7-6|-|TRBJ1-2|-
TGTGCCAGCGCCCAGCCCGGGGGCTATGGCTACACCTTC
CASAQPGGYGYTF
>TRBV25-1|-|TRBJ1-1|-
TGTGCCAGCAGCCCAAACGGGGGGGCTAAAGAAGCTTTCTTT
CASSPNGGAKEAFF
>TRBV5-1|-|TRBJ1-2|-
TGCGCCAGCAGCTTATTCGGGGTCGGCTACACCTTC
CASSLFGVGYTF
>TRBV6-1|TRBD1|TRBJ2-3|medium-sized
TGTGCCAGCAGTGAAGGGACAGGGGGCACAGATACGCAGTATTTT
CASSEGTGGTDTQYF
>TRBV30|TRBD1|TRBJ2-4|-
TGTGCCTGGAACCCACAGGGGCCCAAAAACATTCAGTACTTC
CAWNPQGPKNIQYF
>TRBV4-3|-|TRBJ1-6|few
TGCGCCAGCAGCCAAGAGTTCCCGAATTCACCCCTCCACTTT
CASSQEFPNSPLHF
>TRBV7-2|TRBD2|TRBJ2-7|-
TGTGCCAGCAGCTTTTTCCTGAGCGGGGGGGTTCAAGAGCAGTACTTC
CASSFFLSGGVQEQYF
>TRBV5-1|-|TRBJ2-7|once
TGCGCCAGCAGCTTGCAGGGGAGATTATACGAGCAGTACTTC
CASSLQGRLYEQYF
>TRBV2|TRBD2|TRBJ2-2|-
TGTGCCAGCGGGAGGACTAGCGGGATCAACACCGGGGAGCTGTTTTTT
CASGRTSGINTGELFF
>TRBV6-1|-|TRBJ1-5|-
TGTGCCAGCAGAGCGGGACATAGCAATCAGCCCCAGCATTTT
CASRAGHSNQPQHF
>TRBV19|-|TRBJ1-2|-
TGTGCCAGTAGTCTATCGACAGGAGACCCCTATGGCTACACCTTC
CASSLSTGDPYGYTF